This is a list of T cell receptor beta chains from one sample in a study of blood T cell repertoires in COVID-19. The protocol was immunoSEQ multiplex PCR, while the TCRdb copy is restricted to in-frame clones and leaves out a portion. The data contain about 200,000 clones, approximately 78% of them singletons. Material for sequencing was peripheral blood. The receptors were sampled from a woman in her 70s with COVID-19, enrolled during active disease. Each CDR3 is given with its conserved first and last residue. D genes are given only for firm matches. Clone size is given for some rows only: seen once, a few or many times, or a class if the clone is expanded.

d_call j_call clone_size v_call cdr3_aa cdr3_nt
. TRBJ1-1 few TRBV5-4 CASSFSTAYTEAFF TGTGCCAGCAGCTTCTCGACAGCCTACACTGAAGCTTTCTTT
TRBD2 TRBJ2-5 . TRBV5-1 CASSLQLAGGRGETQYF TGCGCCAGCAGCTTGCAACTAGCGGGAGGGCGGGGAGAGACCCAGTACTTC
TRBD1 TRBJ2-1 . TRBV6-5 CASRPGTGGVNEQFF TGTGCCAGCAGACCCGGGACAGGGGGCGTCAATGAGCAGTTCTTC
TRBD2 TRBJ2-7 . TRBV5-1 CASSPAPTSVAYEQYF TGCGCCAGCAGCCCCGCCCCGACTAGCGTTGCTTACGAGCAGTACTTC
. TRBJ1-3 . TRBV5-6 CASSLYSAIKGRSGNTIYF TGTGCCAGCAGCTTGTATTCGGCCATTAAGGGGCGGTCTGGAAACACCATATATTTT
TRBD2 TRBJ2-1 . TRBV19 CASSQGGGSYNEQFF TGTGCCAGTAGCCAAGGCGGGGGATCCTACAATGAGCAGTTCTTC
TRBD1 TRBJ2-3 . TRBV5-1 CASSFTGTATDTQYF TGCGCCAGCAGCTTCACCGGGACAGCCACAGATACGCAGTATTTT
. TRBJ2-1 . TRBV15 CATSRDLMGVVNNEQFF TGTGCCACCAGCAGGGACCTGATGGGAGTGGTAAACAATGAGCAGTTCTTC
. TRBJ1-1 . TRBV6-5 CASSKGATTSEAFF TGTGCCAGCAGCAAAGGGGCGACGACATCTGAAGCTTTCTTT
. TRBJ2-1 once TRBV5-1 CASSLATNNEQFF TGCGCCAGCAGCTTGGCGACAAACAATGAGCAGTTCTTC
. TRBJ2-3 . TRBV27 CASSASRFADTQYF TGTGCCAGCAGTGCCTCTAGATTCGCAGATACGCAGTATTTT
. TRBJ1-1 . TRBV3-1/TRBV3-2 CASSQGVYTEAFF TGTGCCAGCAGCCAGGGCGTATACACTGAAGCTTTCTTT
TRBD1 TRBJ1-6 once TRBV19 CASRVGTENSPLHF TGTGCCAGCCGAGTGGGGACAGAGAATTCACCCCTCCACTTT
. TRBJ1-1 once TRBV28 CATIKGPEAFF TGTGCCACCATCAAGGGGCCTGAAGCTTTCTTT
TRBD2 TRBJ2-7 once TRBV9 CASSVGAGVEVEQYF TGTGCCAGCAGCGTAGGGGCGGGAGTAGAAGTCGAGCAGTACTTC
TRBD1 TRBJ1-5 . TRBV27 CASSLRGLVQPQHF TGTGCCAGCAGCTTAAGGGGGCTGGTTCAGCCCCAGCATTTT
. TRBJ1-5 . TRBV9 CASSPDQPQHF TGTGCCAGCAGTCCGGATCAGCCCCAGCATTTT
. TRBJ2-3 . TRBV7-2 CASSLRGIGSTDTQYF TGTGCCAGCAGCTTAAGGGGGATTGGCAGCACAGATACGCAGTATTTT
. TRBJ2-7 . TRBV6-6 CASSYGASRTYEQYF TGTGCCAGCAGTTACGGAGCTAGTCGCACCTACGAGCAGTACTTC
TRBD1 TRBJ1-5 . TRBV19 CASSIARGQVAQHF TGTGCCAGTAGTATAGCCAGGGGGCAGGTTGCCCAGCATTTT
TRBD1 TRBJ1-3 once TRBV5-1 CASSPGTAGNTIYF TGCGCCAGCAGCCCCGGGACAGCTGGAAACACCATATATTTT
. TRBJ1-1 . TRBV6-1 CASSESILDTEAFF TGTGCCAGCAGTGAATCGATCCTAGACACTGAAGCTTTCTTT